The present T cell receptor beta chain was sequenced within a study of T cells after posttransplantation cyclophosphamide. Study conclusions and caveats: TRB clonality was highly associated with recipient CMV seropositivity and reactivation. Blood and skin or GI T cell repertoires showed limited TRB overlap.

Profiled with immunoSEQ multiplex PCR; TCRdb holds only in-frame clones, not every one. The sample yields about 43,000 clones, about 92% seen once. As regards this clone: Its antigen is unknown.

Germline values: CDR1 SGHTA, CDR2 FQGNSA. The CDR3 length is 16 residues. Trimming removed 4 bases from V and 1 base from J; junction bases left unmatched: 3. Cyclophosphamide on days +3 and +4 followed busulfan-fludarabine conditioning and a marrow graft. This TCR was recovered from a male patient aged 55-69 years who received an allogeneic stem cell transplant from a related donor and was CMV-positive. Some of the T cells might come from the graft donor. Source: PBMCs, taken 55 to 70 days after allogeneic stem cell transplant with posttransplant cyclophosphamide. The rearrangement uses TRBV7-2 and TRBJ2-6, with TRBD1 matching 8 bases. CDR3 nucleotides: TGTGCCAGCAGCTCCGGACAGGGTTCTGGGGCCAACGTCCTGACTTTC. This translates into CASSSGQGSGANVLTF.